These 26 T cell receptor beta chains share one sample of origin, sequenced in a study of T cell repertoires in cytomegalovirus infection. TCRdb processed the reads anew with MiXCR; each CDR3 protein has one entry. The profile covers hundreds of thousands of distinct CDR3 sequences, with 20% to 30% appearing a single time and 8% taken by the ten largest. The specimen was CD8+ T cells from PBMCs. The source is a human donor in good health (CMV status not recorded). Some clones in this sample may be carry-over from other donors' samples.

The table lists this clonotype with a few counts. This sequence joins TRBV10-3 and TRBJ2-1; D remains ambiguous. The CDR3 has 13 residues. CDR1 is ENHRY, CDR2 SYGVKD, per germline. V lost 8 bases and J lost 3, with 11 bases in between. In DNA form, the CDR3 reads TGTGCCATCCTAAAAAAGGACTACAATGAGCAGTTCTTC. Encoded protein: CAILKKDYNEQFF.

At least ten counts were recorded for this clonotype. This sequence joins TRBV12-3 or TRBV12-4 and TRBJ1-2; D possibly corresponds to TRBD1 (5 bases). The CDR3 spans 15 residues. The V and J ends lost 5 bases and 4 bases respectively, with 17 bases between them. The CDR3 coding sequence is TGTGCCAGCAGTCAGACTTGGGACCCCGGCTATGGCTACACCTTC. This encodes CASSQTWDPGYGYTF.

This clonotype was seen once. V gene TRBV25-1 combines with J gene TRBJ2-2, with 7 bases identical to TRBD1. Trimming at V came to 7 bases and at J to 7 bases, leaving 6 bases not matched to a gene. Germline CDR1 is MGHDK and CDR2 is SYGVNS. The CDR3 spans 13 residues. CDR3 bases: TGTGCCAGCACCGCGACAGGGAACGGGGAGCTGTTTTTT. Protein sequence: CASTATGNGELFF.

This clonotype showed up just a few times. This rearrangement joins TRBV7-9 to TRBJ2-5, with D unclear. The CDR3 extends over 15 amino acids. CDR1 and CDR2 (germline): SEHNR, FQNEAQ (reference sequence). The ends were cut back, 5 bases at V and 4 bases at J, with 17 bases in the middle. CDR3 DNA: TGTGCCAGCAGCCATAGACAAGTCGACGGAGAGACCCAGTACTTC. Translation: CASSHRQVDGETQYF.

Comments on this clonotype: A read error may be the cause here, since a much bigger clone is one base away. The V and J genes are TRBV7-2 and TRBJ2-7; D is unclear. CDR3 length: 14 amino acids. The V gene's germline CDR1 is SGHTA and CDR2 FQGNSA. Trimming took 3 bases from V and 4 from J, leaving 13 bases between them. CDR3 nucleotides: TGTGCCAGCAGCTTCAGCGCGGTCACATACGAGCAGTACTTC. Translating it yields CASSFSAVTYEQYF. Complete variable domain (other parts from reference TRBV7-2 and TRBJ2-7): GAGVSQSPSNKVTEKGKDVELRCDPISGHTALYWYRQSLGQGLEFLIYFQGNSAPDKSGLPSDRFSAERTGGSVSTLTIQRTQQEDSAVYLCASSFSAVTYEQYFGPGTRLTVT.

This clonotype was observed a single time. The V call is TRBV7-6, the J call TRBJ1-2; D gene unclear. The CDR3 loop spans 14 amino acids. Trimming took off 5 bases at V and 0 bases at J, with 10 bases between the two ends. Germline V gene sequence: CDR1 SGHVS, CDR2 FNYEAQ. As DNA, the CDR3 is TGTGCCAGCAGCACTCAAACGCCTAACTATGGCTACACCTTC. It is translated as CASSTQTPNYGYTF.

This chain links TRBV5-5 with TRBJ2-1; D is ambiguous. Germline V gene data show CDR1 as SGHKS and CDR2 as YYEKEE (reference sequence). Trimming removed 4 bases from V and 12 bases from J, with 14 bases in between. The CDR3 sequence is 12 residues long. The CDR3 DNA reads TGTGCCAGCAGCGATGCCCTCTCCGGGCAGTTCTTC. This gives the protein CASSDALSGQFF.

This clonotype was detected a few times. This chain connects TRBV7-2 to TRBJ2-7; 7 bases match TRBD1. The CDR3 contains 15 residues. The V segment lost 5 bases and the J segment 0 bases; nucleotides outside the gene matches: 7. Germline loops: CDR1 SGHTA, CDR2 FQGNSA. CDR3 DNA: TGTGCCAGCAGCAGACTACAGGGGAGCTCCTACGAGCAGTACTTC. Translation gives CASSRLQGSSYEQYF. Based on the CDR3 plus reference TRBV7-2 and TRBJ2-7, the full variable domain is GAGVSQSPSNKVTEKGKDVELRCDPISGHTALYWYRQSLGQGLEFLIYFQGNSAPDKSGLPSDRFSAERTGGSVSTLTIQRTQQEDSAVYLCASSRLQGSSYEQYFGPGTRLTVT.

The chain has TRBV20-1 and TRBJ2-7; D ambiguous. The CDR3 consists of 15 residues. CDR1 is DFQATT, CDR2 SNEGSKA, per germline (reference sequence). V dropped 0 bases and J dropped 2 bases, with 14 bases sitting between them. CDR3 residues: CSARDSNHITYEQYV. The CDR3 nucleotides are TGCAGTGCTAGAGACTCGAATCACATCACCTACGAGCAGTACGTC.

Of note for this clonotype: A much larger clonotype is one base distant, so this may be a read error. The chain joins TRBV4-1 to TRBJ1-1; no definite D call. Germline CDR1 reads MGHRA; CDR2 reads YSYEKL. V was shortened by 1 base and J by 1 base, with 10 bases between the two germline ends. The CDR3 spans 15 residues. CDR3 nucleotides: TGCGCCAGCAGCCAAGCTTGGATGGAGAACACTGAAGCTTTCTTT. It specifies CASSQAWMENTEAFF.

This clonotype was seen repeatedly, ten times or more. In DNA, the CDR3 is TGTGCCAGCAAGAGACACCCTAGCAATCAGCCCCAGCATTTT. It encodes CASKRHPSNQPQHF. The V gene is TRBV28, the J gene TRBJ1-5; D is unclear. This CDR3 spans 14 amino acids. With 7 bases removed from V and 0 bases from J, the gap between germline ends came to 10 bases. Per the germline V gene, CDR1 is MDHEN and CDR2 is SYDVKM.

This clonotype turned up a few times. The chain is built from TRBV5-4 and TRBJ2-1; the match to TRBD2 covers 13 bases. The CDR3 extends over 16 amino acids. Trimming at V came to 0 bases and at J to 7 bases, leaving 4 bases not matched to a gene. Germline-derived CDR1 and CDR2 are SGHNT and YYREEE (reference sequence). The CDR3 protein is CASSLGLAGGGNEQFF. The CDR3 coding sequence is TGTGCCAGCAGCTTGGGACTAGCGGGGGGTGGAAATGAGCAGTTCTTC.

For this clonotype: A much larger clone lies a single base off, so this may be a read error. Written as DNA, the CDR3 is TGTGCCAGCAGTTCGGACAGACCGAACACCGGGGAGCCGTTTTTT. It encodes CASSSDRPNTGEPFF. The V call is TRBV6-8, the J call TRBJ2-2, with D possibly being TRBD1 (6 bases). CDR3 length: 15 residues. Germline V CDR1 and CDR2: MNHGY, SAAAGT.

The chain joins TRBV28 to TRBJ1-4; TRBD1 matches 7 bases. CDR1 is MDHEN, CDR2 SYDVKM, per germline. The CDR3 contains 15 residues. V dropped 6 bases and J dropped 4; count of bases not matched to a gene: 8. CDR3 protein: CASRIRQGNNEKLFF. The CDR3 nucleotides read TGTGCCAGCAGGATCCGACAGGGAAATAATGAAAAACTGTTTTTT.

The V and J genes are TRBV29-1 and TRBJ1-1; a possible D gene is TRBD1 (6 bases). Trimming shortened V by 6 bases and J by 8 bases, and 31 bases separated the two germline ends. Germline loops: CDR1 SQVTM, CDR2 ANQGSEA. This CDR3 spans 17 amino acids. CDR3 DNA sequence: TGCAGCGTCCCGAGGGAGATGTGGCGAGGGGGGGGAGGCGAAGCTTTCTTT. This encodes CSVPREMWRGGGGEAFF.

This clonotype came up a few times. The chain's CDR3 is CSVSGLAGGLQETQYF. Written as DNA, the CDR3 is TGCAGCGTTAGCGGACTAGCGGGGGGGTTGCAAGAGACCCAGTACTTC. J is TRBJ2-5 and V is TRBV29-1; 15 bases line up with TRBD2. The V gene end was trimmed by 5 bases and the J gene end by 2 bases; junction bases not matched to a gene: 6. The germline CDR1 and CDR2 sequences are SQVTM and ANQGSEA. The CDR3 covers 16 residues. Using reference TRBV29-1 and TRBJ2-5 for the parts outside the CDR3, the full variable domain is SAVISQKPSRDICQRGTSLTIQCQVDSQVTMMFWYRQQPGQSLTLIATANQGSEATYESGFVIDKFPISRPNLTFSTLTVSNMSPEDSSIYLCSVSGLAGGLQETQYFGPGTRLLVL.

Comment on this clonotype: A read error may produce the germline difference seen at one junction end. The CDR3 sequence is CSASVSSSYNSPLLF. In nucleotides, the CDR3 is TGCAGTGCTAGCGTATCGAGCTCCTATAATTCACCCCTCCTCTTT. The chain has TRBV20-1 and TRBJ1-6; D remains unclear. The CDR3 totals 15 residues. From germline, CDR1 is DFQATT and CDR2 SNEGSKA (reference sequence).

This clonotype was counted between two and nine times. The chain combines TRBV2 with TRBJ1-2; weak D call: TRBD1 (5 bases). The CDR3 totals 16 residues. Deletions cut 6 bases from V and 5 bases from J, with 22 bases between. CDR1 is SNHLY and CDR2 is FYNNEI in the germline V gene. Written as DNA, the CDR3 is TGTGCCAGCAGCCAAAACCGCGGGGGACGACTATATGGCTACACCTTC. Protein product: CASSQNRGGRLYGYTF.

This clonotype was observed at least ten times. The chain couples TRBV7-9 to TRBJ1-5, with D possibly being TRBD1 (6 bases). The germline V gene encodes CDR1 SEHNR and CDR2 FQNEAQ (reference sequence). Trimming removed 5 bases at V and 4 bases at J, with 15 bases between. There are 15 residues in the CDR3. The CDR3 sequence is CASSPTTGGNQPQHF. CDR3 sequence (DNA): TGTGCCAGCAGCCCGACGACAGGAGGAAATCAGCCCCAGCATTTT.

This clonotype showed up many times. The chain uses TRBV7-2 and TRBJ2-5; no clear D gene. This CDR3 has 13 amino acids. Germline CDR1 and CDR2: SGHTA and FQGNSA. Deletions cut 0 bases from V and 5 bases from J, with 7 bases between. The CDR3 protein is CASSLALGETQYF. DNA of the CDR3: TGTGCCAGCAGCTTAGCGCTGGGGGAGACCCAGTACTTC.

The CDR3 nucleotides read TGCAGTGCCCAGGCGGAGGGGAACTATGGCTACACCTTC. It codes for CSAQAEGNYGYTF. This rearrangement joins TRBV20-1 to TRBJ1-2, with D possibly TRBD1 on 5 matching bases. The germline V gene encodes CDR1 DFQATT and CDR2 SNEGSKA (reference sequence). Trimming pared 6 bases from V and 2 bases from J, leaving 13 bases between. The CDR3 totals 13 residues.

This clonotype showed up just a few times. V and J are TRBV2 and TRBJ1-3; D is unclear. The CDR3 loop spans 13 amino acids. Germline V lookup: CDR1 SNHLY, CDR2 FYNNEI. V was clipped by 4 bases and J by 4 bases, with 8 bases between them. This chain's CDR3 is CASSGPEGNTIYF. The CDR3 nucleotides are TGTGCCAGCAGTGGTCCAGAGGGAAACACCATATATTTT.

This chain connects TRBV20-1 to TRBJ1-6, with D hard to call. This CDR3 has 10 residues. Germline assignment: CDR1 DFQATT and CDR2 SNEGSKA (reference sequence). Trimming left V 4 bases short and J 16 bases short, with 11 bases between. CDR3 residues: CSAKPPNLHF. In DNA, the CDR3 is TGCAGTGCTAAACCTCCTAATCTCCACTTT.

The gene calls are TRBV29-1 and TRBJ2-3, with TRBD2 identical over 9 bases. Trimming took 4 bases from V and 4 from J; bases not matched to a gene: 12. From germline, CDR1 is SQVTM and CDR2 ANQGSEA. The CDR3 length is 16 residues. The CDR3 is CSVGGGGGIFADTQYF. CDR3 coding DNA: TGCAGCGTTGGTGGCGGGGGGGGAATATTCGCAGATACGCAGTATTTT.

The rearrangement uses TRBV12-3 or TRBV12-4 and TRBJ2-3; 9 bases fit TRBD2. V was pared by 1 base and J by 2 bases, with 16 bases of the junction left unmatched. The CDR3 is 20 amino acids. CDR3 bases: TGTGCCAGCAGTTTAGTTCTTGGGTGGTTAGCGGGGGCGAACACAGATACGCAGTATTTT. It codes for CASSLVLGWLAGANTDTQYF.

Only a few counts were recorded for this clonotype. The chain combines TRBV29-1 with TRBJ1-1; D uncertain. Germline V gene sequence: CDR1 SQVTM, CDR2 ANQGSEA. CDR3 size: 12 residues. Trimming pared 4 bases from V and 5 bases from J, leaving 11 bases between. The CDR3 DNA reads as TGCAGCGTTGCAATCGGAGGGACTGAAGCTTTCTTT. Its translation: CSVAIGGTEAFF.